Presented here are 7 T cell receptor beta chains from one specimen sequenced in a study of T-cell memory formation after mild COVID-19. TCRdb reanalysed the 5' RACE reads using MiXCR and keeps one entry per CDR3 protein. The table lists roughly 28,000 distinct CDR3 sequences, around 12% of them singletons, with 12% to 15% in the top ten. Sample: PBMCs or a T cell subset sorted from them (not recorded which). Receptors originate from an adult woman who had mild COVID-19 (a few samples of this study predate the infection). Cell type and time point are not known.

This clonotype occurred many times. The V gene is TRBV12-5, the J gene TRBJ2-5; 12 bases fit TRBD1. The CDR3 has 15 amino acids. The germline V gene has CDR1 LGHNT and CDR2 FRNRAP. Unmatched junction bases numbered 2, after V lost 3 bases and J lost 3 bases. This chain's CDR3 is CASGFGTGGKETQYF. The CDR3 nucleotides read TGTGCTAGTGGTTTCGGGACAGGGGGCAAAGAGACCCAGTACTTC.

The chain employs TRBV5-1 and TRBJ2-7, with TRBD2 matching 12 bases. The trim removed 0 bases at V and 3 bases at J, leaving 4 bases unmatched. The CDR3 consists of 16 residues. The V gene's germline CDR1 is SGHRS and CDR2 YFSETQ. CDR3: CASSLGTSGNLYEQYF. DNA of the CDR3: TGCGCCAGCAGCTTGGGGACTAGCGGGAATCTCTACGAGCAGTACTTC.

This clonotype occurred many times. The chain links TRBV2 to TRBJ2-7; D is unclear. CDR3 length equals 10 residues. V was shortened by 6 bases and J by 4 bases, with 4 bases between the two germline ends. The germline V gene encodes CDR1 SNHLY and CDR2 FYNNEI. Here the CDR3 DNA reads TGTGCCAGCAGCATGTACGAGCAGTACTTC. Translation gives CASSMYEQYF.

This clonotype was counted many times. The rearrangement links TRBV7-9 to TRBJ2-7; D may be TRBD2 (6 bases). This CDR3 is built from 19 residues. In germline, CDR1 is SEHNR, CDR2 FQNEAQ (reference sequence). The ends were cut back, 4 bases at V and 0 bases at J, with 25 bases in the middle. CDR3 sequence (DNA): TGTGCCAGCAGCTCGACAGACCCCGAGCGGCGGGGCGGCTCCTACGAGCAGTACTTC. It yields the protein CASSSTDPERRGGSYEQYF.

The V call is TRBV4-3, the J call TRBJ1-2; D is undetermined. This CDR3 is 14 amino acids long. Germline V gene data show CDR1 as LGHNA and CDR2 as YSLEER. The V and J ends lost 0 bases and 8 bases respectively, with 13 bases between them. CDR3 loop: CASSQENGLGGYTF. DNA of the CDR3: TGCGCCAGCAGCCAAGAGAACGGTCTTGGCGGCTACACCTTC.

This clonotype has ten or more counts. The chain carries TRBV19 and TRBJ1-1, with TRBD1 matching 10 bases. Germline loops: CDR1 LNHDA, CDR2 SQIVND (reference sequence). V was pared by 5 bases and J by 1 base, with 7 bases of the junction left unmatched. The CDR3 runs 16 residues. This chain's CDR3 is CASSPGDRGTNTEAFF. CDR3 bases: TGTGCCAGTAGTCCCGGGGACAGGGGAACGAACACTGAAGCTTTCTTT.

This clonotype was seen at least ten times. This chain uses TRBV30 with TRBJ1-4; TRBD1 agrees at 9 bases. Germline V gene lookup returns CDR1 GTSNPN and CDR2 SVGIG (reference sequence). The J segment lost 6 bases and the V segment lost 2 bases, leaving 4 bases of the junction unmatched. This CDR3 is built from 14 residues. The CDR3 bases are TGTGCCTGGAGTCTCGGGACAGGGCATGAAAAACTGTTTTTT. It codes for CAWSLGTGHEKLFF.